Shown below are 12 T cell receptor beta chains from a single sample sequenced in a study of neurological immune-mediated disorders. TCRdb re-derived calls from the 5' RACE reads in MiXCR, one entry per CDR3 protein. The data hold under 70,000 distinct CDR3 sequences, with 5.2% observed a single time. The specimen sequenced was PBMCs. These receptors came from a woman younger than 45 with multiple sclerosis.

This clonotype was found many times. CDR3 sequence (DNA): TGTGCCAGCAGCTCGGAATCGAGTCAGCCCCTCCACTTT. It encodes CASSSESSQPLHF. V gene TRBV7-9 combines with J gene TRBJ1-6; D is ambiguous. Between the trimmed V and J ends, which lost 4 bases and 13 bases, there was a span of 14 bases. The CDR3 has 13 residues. Per the germline V gene, CDR1 is SEHNR and CDR2 is FQNEAQ (reference sequence).

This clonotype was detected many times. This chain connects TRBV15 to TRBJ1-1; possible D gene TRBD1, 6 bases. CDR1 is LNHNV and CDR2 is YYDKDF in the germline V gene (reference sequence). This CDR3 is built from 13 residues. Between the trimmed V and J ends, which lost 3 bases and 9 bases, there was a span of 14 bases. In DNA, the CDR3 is TGTGCCACCAGCAGCGAGGAAAGGGGGAAAGCTTTCTTT. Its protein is CATSSEERGKAFF.

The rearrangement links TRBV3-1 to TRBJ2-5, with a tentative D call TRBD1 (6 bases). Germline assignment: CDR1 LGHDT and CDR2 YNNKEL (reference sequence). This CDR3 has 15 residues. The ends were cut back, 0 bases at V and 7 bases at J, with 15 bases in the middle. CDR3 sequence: CASSQDLAGAGTQYF. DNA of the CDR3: TGTGCCAGCAGCCAAGATTTGGCAGGGGCAGGGACCCAGTACTTC.

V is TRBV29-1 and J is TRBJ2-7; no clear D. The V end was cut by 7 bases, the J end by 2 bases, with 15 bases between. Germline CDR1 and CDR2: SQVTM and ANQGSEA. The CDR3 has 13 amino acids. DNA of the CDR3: TGCAGCGCCCCGGACGGATCTCCCTACGAGCAGTACTTC. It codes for CSAPDGSPYEQYF.

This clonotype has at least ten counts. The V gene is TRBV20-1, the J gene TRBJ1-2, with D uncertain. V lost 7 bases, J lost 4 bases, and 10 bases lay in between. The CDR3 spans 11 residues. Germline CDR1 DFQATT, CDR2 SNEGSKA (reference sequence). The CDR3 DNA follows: TGCAGTGGTATGAGGGCCTATGGCTACACCTTC. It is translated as CSGMRAYGYTF.

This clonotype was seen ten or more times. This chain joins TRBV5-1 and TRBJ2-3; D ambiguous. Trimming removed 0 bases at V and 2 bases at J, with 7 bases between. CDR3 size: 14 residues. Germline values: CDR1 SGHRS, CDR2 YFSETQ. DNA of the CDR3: TGCGCCAGCAGCTTGGGGTCCAACACAGATACGCAGTATTTT. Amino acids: CASSLGSNTDTQYF.

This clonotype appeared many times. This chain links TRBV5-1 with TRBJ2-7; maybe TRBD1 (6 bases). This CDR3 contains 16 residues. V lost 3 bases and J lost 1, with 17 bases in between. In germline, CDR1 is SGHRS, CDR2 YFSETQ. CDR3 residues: CASSYYPLQGSYEQYF. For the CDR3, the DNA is TGCGCCAGCAGCTATTACCCCCTTCAGGGGTCCTACGAGCAGTACTTC.

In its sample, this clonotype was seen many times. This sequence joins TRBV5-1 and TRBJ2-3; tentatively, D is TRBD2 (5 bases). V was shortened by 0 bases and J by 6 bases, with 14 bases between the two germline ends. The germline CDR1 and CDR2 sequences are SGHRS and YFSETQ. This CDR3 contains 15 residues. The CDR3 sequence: CASSLGLAYEDTQYF. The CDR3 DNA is TGCGCCAGCAGCTTGGGCCTAGCCTATGAGGATACGCAGTATTTT.

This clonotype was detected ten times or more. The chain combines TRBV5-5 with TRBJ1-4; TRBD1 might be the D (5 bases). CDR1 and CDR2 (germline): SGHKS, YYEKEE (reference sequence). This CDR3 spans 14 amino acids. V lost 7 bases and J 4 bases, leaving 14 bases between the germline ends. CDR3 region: CASSRDLRNEKLFF. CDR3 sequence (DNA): TGTGCCAGCTCCCGGGACCTACGTAATGAAAAACTGTTTTTT.

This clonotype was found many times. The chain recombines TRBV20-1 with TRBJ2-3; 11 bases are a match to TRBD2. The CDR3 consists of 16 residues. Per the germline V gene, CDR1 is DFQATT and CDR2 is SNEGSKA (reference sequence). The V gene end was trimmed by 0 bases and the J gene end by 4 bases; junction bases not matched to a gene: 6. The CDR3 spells CSARDLVAGGADTQYF. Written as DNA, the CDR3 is TGCAGTGCTAGAGATCTGGTAGCGGGGGGGGCAGATACGCAGTATTTT.

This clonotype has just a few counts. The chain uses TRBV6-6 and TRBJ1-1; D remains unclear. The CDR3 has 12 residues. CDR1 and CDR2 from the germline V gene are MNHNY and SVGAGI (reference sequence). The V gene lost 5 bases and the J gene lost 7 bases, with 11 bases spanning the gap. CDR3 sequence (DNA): TGTGCCAGCAGTAACCGGGGAGATGAAGCTTTCTTT. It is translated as CASSNRGDEAFF.

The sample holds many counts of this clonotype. The CDR3 DNA sequence: TGCAGTGCTACCCGGACTTCACAAGAGACCCAGTACTTC. Translation: CSATRTSQETQYF. The V gene is TRBV20-1, the J gene TRBJ2-5; possible D gene TRBD2, 5 bases. Germline V gene data show CDR1 as DFQATT and CDR2 as SNEGSKA (reference sequence). The CDR3 runs 13 residues. Trimming took off 4 bases at V and 2 bases at J, with 11 bases between the two ends.